The source of this TCR beta chain is a study of cytomegalovirus exposure and HLA in healthy donors. The PCR made use of 60 Vbeta and 13 Jbeta primers. TCRdb keeps only in-frame clones here, not all; method: immunoSEQ multiplex PCR. The data hold about 100,000 clones, with over 60% observed a single time. The CDR3 is made up of 15 amino acids. Germline-derived CDR1 and CDR2 are SGHNT and YYREEE (reference sequence). Trimming at V came to 4 bases and at J to 1 base, leaving 5 bases not matched to a gene. Sequences were obtained from PBMCs. The V and J genes are TRBV5-4 and TRBJ2-7; 10 positions match TRBD2. This TCR was sampled from a male donor in good health and CMV-seronegative. The DNA of the CDR3 is TGTGCCAGCAGCCGGACTAGCGGATCATCCTACGAGCAGTACTTC. This codes for CASSRTSGSSYEQYF.